These T cell receptor beta chains were read from a single sample in a study of blood T cell repertoires in COVID-19. Clones were read by immunoSEQ multiplex PCR, and TCRdb kept only the in-frame ones, dropping some. This table holds roughly 280,000 clones, 70% to 90% found once. Sequencing input: peripheral blood. The receptors originated from a man between 18 and 29 years old with active or convalescent COVID-19. The CDR3 runs from the conserved cysteine through the conserved F or W. The order of the fields is clone size, D gene, J gene, V gene, CDR3 DNA, CDR3 protein. The D gene is left open where the match is weak. The size entry is marked missing in some rows and otherwise reads once, few, many or a size class.

>-|-|TRBJ2-1|TRBV4-3
TGCGCCAGCAGCCAAGCAACAGTCCACAATGAGCAGTTCTTC
CASSQATVHNEQFF
>-|-|TRBJ1-2|TRBV6-5
TGTGCCAGCAGTCCGACCCCAGGGAGGGCGGAAGGCTACACCTTC
CASSPTPGRAEGYTF
>-|-|TRBJ2-1|TRBV10-3
TGTGCCATCACTAGCTTCCGGGGATATAGTGTCAATGAGCAGTTCTTC
CAITSFRGYSVNEQFF
>-|-|TRBJ1-6|TRBV10-3
TGTGCCATCAGTGGGGGGAACAGGGTTTTCTCACCCCTCCACTTT
CAISGGNRVFSPLHF
>-|-|TRBJ1-6|TRBV2
TGTGCCTCCCAGGCAGAGCATAATTCACCCCTCCACTTT
CASQAEHNSPLHF
>-|-|TRBJ1-1|TRBV9
TGTGCCAGCGGGGTGGGGGCTATGACTTTCTTT
CASGVGAMTFF
>-|-|TRBJ2-7|TRBV4-2
TGTGCCAGCAGCCAAGAACGGTCCTACGAGCAGTACTTC
CASSQERSYEQYF
>few|TRBD1|TRBJ2-7|TRBV14
TGTGCCAGCAGCGAACAGGGGCGCCTAACCTACGAGCAGTACTTC
CASSEQGRLTYEQYF
>once|-|TRBJ1-1|TRBV29-1
TGCAGCGCCGAGAGGAACACTGAAGCTTTCTTT
CSAERNTEAFF
>-|-|TRBJ1-6|TRBV6-2/TRBV6-3
TGTGCCAGCAGCCAAATCGGAGCGTCCTCCTATAATTCACCCCTCCACTTT
CASSQIGASSYNSPLHF
>-|-|TRBJ2-7|TRBV6-5
TGTGCCAGCAGTTACTCGACGGGCCAGCTGGGGGGGCAGTACTTC
CASSYSTGQLGGQYF
>few|-|TRBJ1-2|TRBV6-5
TGTGCCAGCAGGGCCGGGGGGACTTCGAGTGGCTACACCTTC
CASRAGGTSSGYTF
>-|-|TRBJ2-2|TRBV19
TGTGCCAGTAGTATAGCACAGGCGAACACCGGGGAGCTGTTTTTT
CASSIAQANTGELFF
>few|-|TRBJ1-1|TRBV6-1
TGTGCCAGCAGTGAAGGGGTACCGAGGTTTACTGAAGCTTTCTTT
CASSEGVPRFTEAFF
>-|-|TRBJ2-2|TRBV7-9
TGTGCCAGCAGGTTTCGGGAGTTGAACACCGGGGAGCTGTTTTTT
CASRFRELNTGELFF
>-|TRBD1|TRBJ1-2|TRBV28
TGTGCCAGCAGTTTAGGGACAGCCTATTATGGCTACACCTTC
CASSLGTAYYGYTF
>-|TRBD2|TRBJ2-1|TRBV7-3
TGTGCCAGCAGCCTTAAGGGTAGCGGGAGTTTCTACAATGAGCAGTTCTTC
CASSLKGSGSFYNEQFF
>-|TRBD2|TRBJ2-7|TRBV4-1
TGCGCCAGCAGCCAGGGACTAGCGAACGAGCAGTACTTC
CASSQGLANEQYF
>-|-|TRBJ2-7|TRBV7-2
TGTGCCAGCAGCTTAGTAGGGGCTAGATTAGGGGAGCAGTACTTC
CASSLVGARLGEQYF
>-|TRBD1|TRBJ1-4|TRBV10-1
TGCGCCAGGCCAGGGGGTGCTAATGAAAAACTGTTTTTT
CARPGGANEKLFF
>few|TRBD2|TRBJ2-7|TRBV24-1
TGTGCCACCGAAATATTAGCGGGAAGCTCCTACGAGCAGTACTTC
CATEILAGSSYEQYF
>-|TRBD1|TRBJ1-5|TRBV19
TGTGCCAGTAGCCGGCGGACAGGTAGCAATCAGCCCCAGCATTTT
CASSRRTGSNQPQHF
>-|TRBD2|TRBJ2-1|TRBV9
TGTGCCAGCAGCGTTGAGCTAGCGGGATCAAATGAGCAGTTCTTC
CASSVELAGSNEQFF
>-|-|TRBJ2-5|TRBV5-1
TGCGCCAGCAAGGACTACAACCAAGAGACCCAGTACTTC
CASKDYNQETQYF
>-|-|TRBJ2-2|TRBV5-6
TGTGCCAGCAGCTGGGAGGCCACTAATAGTCCCGGGGAGCTGTTTTTT
CASSWEATNSPGELFF
>once|-|TRBJ1-1|TRBV27
TGTGCCAGCAGTTCTATTAAAAGGCAGGGAAGCATGAACACTGAAGCTTTCTTT
CASSSIKRQGSMNTEAFF
>few|-|TRBJ2-7|TRBV21-1
TGTGCCATCCTAAAGGCGGGGGGCCCCTCCTACGAGCAGTACTTC
CAILKAGGPSYEQYF
>-|TRBD2|TRBJ2-3|TRBV29-1
TGCAGCGAGGGACTAGCGGGAGCCGGAGATACGCAGTATTTT
CSEGLAGAGDTQYF
>-|TRBD1|TRBJ2-5|TRBV25-1
TGTGCCAGCGCGACAGGGGGAGAGACCCAGTACTTC
CASATGGETQYF
>-|-|TRBJ1-3|TRBV5-1
TGCGCCAGCAGCCCTGGACTCAAGTCTGGAAACACCATATATTTT
CASSPGLKSGNTIYF
>-|-|TRBJ1-1|TRBV6-5
TGTGCCAGCAGTTTGATGGGGCACACTGAAGCTTTCTTT
CASSLMGHTEAFF
>-|-|TRBJ1-5|TRBV6-5
TGTGCCAGCAGTTACGTCCTAGGCGGTCAGCCCCAGCATTTT
CASSYVLGGQPQHF
>many|TRBD1|TRBJ1-6|TRBV30
TGTGCCTACCCGATAGACGACAGGGATAATTCACCCCTCCACTTT
CAYPIDDRDNSPLHF
>-|-|TRBJ1-6|TRBV6-5
TGTGCCAGCAGTTACGTGGCAGGTTCAGATTCACCCCTCCACTTT
CASSYVAGSDSPLHF
>-|-|TRBJ2-7|TRBV13
TGTGCCAGCAGCTTAGTTCGGGGCGAGCAGTACTTC
CASSLVRGEQYF
>-|-|TRBJ2-1|TRBV7-9
TGTGCCAGCAGCTTGGGGGCGGGTGAGCAGTTCTTC
CASSLGAGEQFF
>-|-|TRBJ1-2|TRBV19
TGTGCCAGTAGTATTGGGGAGACATATGGCTACACCTTC
CASSIGETYGYTF
>-|-|TRBJ1-1|TRBV29-1
TGCAGCGTTGACAGGGAAAGGCCAGAAGCTTTCTTT
CSVDRERPEAFF
>-|TRBD1|TRBJ2-2|TRBV3-1/TRBV3-2
TGTGCCAGCAGCCAAGCCCCCTATAACAGGGGAAACACCGGGGAGCTGTTTTTT
CASSQAPYNRGNTGELFF
>-|-|TRBJ1-6|TRBV18
TGTGCCAGCTCACCGATACATACAGATAATTCACCCCTCCACTTT
CASSPIHTDNSPLHF
>-|TRBD1|TRBJ1-1|TRBV9
TGTGCCAGCAGCGTTCTTAGCACAGGGGGCACTGAAGCTTTCTTT
CASSVLSTGGTEAFF
>-|TRBD1|TRBJ2-5|TRBV3-1/TRBV3-2
TGTGCCAGCAGCCAAGGGACAGGGCGAGAGACCCAGTACTTC
CASSQGTGRETQYF
>-|TRBD1|TRBJ1-2|TRBV6-5
TGTGCCAGCAGTAACCGGGACAGCCCTAACTATGGCTACACCTTC
CASSNRDSPNYGYTF
>-|-|TRBJ1-6|TRBV7-2
TGTGCCAGCAGCTTACGGAGCTCCTATAATTCACCCCTCCACTTT
CASSLRSSYNSPLHF
>-|TRBD2|TRBJ2-1|TRBV7-6
TGTGCCAGCAGCCAACTAGCGGGGGGCCACAATGAGCAGTTCTTC
CASSQLAGGHNEQFF
>-|-|TRBJ1-5|TRBV5-1
TGCGCCAGCAGCTACGGGACAAATAGCAATCAGCCCCAGCATTTT
CASSYGTNSNQPQHF
>-|TRBD2|TRBJ2-5|TRBV6-5
TGTGCCAGCAGTTACTCAAGCGGGAGAGGGGGGACCCAGTACTTC
CASSYSSGRGGTQYF
>-|-|TRBJ1-2|TRBV12-5
TGTGCTAGTGGTTCGGACAGCTATGGCTACACCTTC
CASGSDSYGYTF
>few|TRBD1|TRBJ2-7|TRBV6-5
TGTGCCAGCAGGGGACAGGGGGGATACGAGCAGTACTTC
CASRGQGGYEQYF
>-|-|TRBJ2-1|TRBV28
TGTGCCAGCAGTCCCCGGTGGTCCTACAATGAGCAGTTCTTC
CASSPRWSYNEQFF
>-|-|TRBJ1-5|TRBV7-2
TGTGCCAGCAGCTTATGGGCAGCTAGCAATCAGCCCCAGCATTTT
CASSLWAASNQPQHF
>-|TRBD1|TRBJ1-6|TRBV28
TGTGCCAGCAGTTTACCGGACAGGGCTGATTCACCCCTCCACTTT
CASSLPDRADSPLHF
>-|-|TRBJ1-1|TRBV15
TGTGCCACCAGCGTAACCTGGGGGGACACTGAAGCTTTCTTT
CATSVTWGDTEAFF
>-|TRBD1|TRBJ2-7|TRBV7-8
TGTGCCAGCAGTCTATCCGGGACAGCGATAAGGGAGCAGTACTTC
CASSLSGTAIREQYF
>-|-|TRBJ2-7|TRBV7-8
TGTGCCAGCAGCCGAGGGAGTGCATCCTACGAGCAGTACTTC
CASSRGSASYEQYF
>-|-|TRBJ2-7|TRBV18
TGTGCCAGCTCACCTACCGGTATTAGTAACTACGAGCAGTACTTC
CASSPTGISNYEQYF
>-|TRBD2|TRBJ2-2|TRBV9
TGTGCCACCTCGGGGGGCGGGGAGCTGTTTTTT
CATSGGGELFF
>once|TRBD1|TRBJ1-1|TRBV28
TGTGCCAGCCAAAAGAGGCAGGGGGCGATGAACACTGAAGCTTTCTTT
CASQKRQGAMNTEAFF